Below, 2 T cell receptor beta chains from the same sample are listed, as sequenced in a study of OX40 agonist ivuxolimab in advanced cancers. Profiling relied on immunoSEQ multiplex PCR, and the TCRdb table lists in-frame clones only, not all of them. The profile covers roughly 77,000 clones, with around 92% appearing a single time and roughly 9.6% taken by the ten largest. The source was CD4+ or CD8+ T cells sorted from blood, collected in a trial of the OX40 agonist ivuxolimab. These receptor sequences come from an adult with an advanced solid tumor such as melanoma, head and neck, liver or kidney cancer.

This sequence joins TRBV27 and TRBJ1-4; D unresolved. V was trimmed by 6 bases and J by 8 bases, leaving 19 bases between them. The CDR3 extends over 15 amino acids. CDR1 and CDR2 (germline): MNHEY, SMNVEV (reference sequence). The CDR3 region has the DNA TGTGCCAGCAGCTGGAAGGGCCGTGAATTGGAAAAACTGTTTTTT. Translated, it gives CASSWKGRELEKLFF.

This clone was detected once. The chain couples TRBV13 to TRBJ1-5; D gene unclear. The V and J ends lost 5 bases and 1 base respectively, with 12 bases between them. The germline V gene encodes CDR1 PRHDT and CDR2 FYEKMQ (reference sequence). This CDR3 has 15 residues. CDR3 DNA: TGTGCCAGCAGCGCCGCTGGACGGAGCAATCAGCCCCAGCATTTT. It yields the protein CASSAAGRSNQPQHF.